These T cell receptor beta chains were read from a single sample in a study of blood T cell repertoires in COVID-19. The assay was immunoSEQ multiplex PCR, and TCRdb's table has in-frame clones only and misses some. The profile shows tens of thousands of clones, around 87% of them singletons. Sample: peripheral blood. The receptors here all came from a human donor in a cohort sampled during active COVID-19. CDR3s include the opening cysteine and the closing phenylalanine or tryptophan. A D gene is named only where the DNA matches it firmly. Some rows mark clone size as missing; the rest say once, few, many or name a class of expanded clone.

V gene	J gene	D gene	clone size	CDR3 DNA	CDR3 protein
TRBV10-1	TRBJ2-3	TRBD1	NA	TGCGCCAGCAGCACGACAGGGGCCCCAGATACGCAGTATTTT	CASSTTGAPDTQYF
TRBV28	TRBJ1-2	NA	NA	TGTGCCAACAGTTTATTCGGAGGGCCGAACTATGGCTACACCTTC	CANSLFGGPNYGYTF
TRBV27	TRBJ2-7	NA	NA	TGTGCCAGCAGTTGGGGAGACAGGCACTCCTACGAGCAGTACTTC	CASSWGDRHSYEQYF
TRBV4-1	TRBJ2-7	NA	few	TGCGCCAGCAGCCAAGCCGGGACACCTATCTACGAGCAGTACTTC	CASSQAGTPIYEQYF
TRBV7-2	TRBJ1-1	NA	NA	TGTGCCAGCAGCTCAGTAAACCAGGGTAGACGAGCTTTCTTT	CASSSVNQGRRAFF
TRBV7-2	TRBJ2-7	TRBD2	NA	TGTGCCAGCAGCTTAGCAGTGACTAGCGGGGCCGAGCAGTACTTC	CASSLAVTSGAEQYF
TRBV29-1	TRBJ1-1	NA	NA	TGCAGCGTTGGGGGAACAGGGTTTGCTTTCTTT	CSVGGTGFAFF
TRBV27	TRBJ2-7	NA	NA	TGTGCCAGCAGTGGCCCACAGGGGAGGACCTACGAGCAGTACTTC	CASSGPQGRTYEQYF
TRBV29-1	TRBJ2-7	NA	NA	TGCAGCGTTGAGTGGGGACTTGGGTACGAGCAGTACTTC	CSVEWGLGYEQYF
TRBV10-3	TRBJ2-7	TRBD2	NA	TGTGCCATCAGACTAGCGGGGGACGAGCAGTACTTC	CAIRLAGDEQYF
TRBV6-5	TRBJ2-3	TRBD2	NA	TGTGCCAGCAGTTACGCGGGAGAGACAGATACGCAGTATTTT	CASSYAGETDTQYF
TRBV6-6	TRBJ2-5	NA	NA	TGTGCCAGCAGTTACCCAAGGGATCGGGGAGAGACCCAGTACTTC	CASSYPRDRGETQYF
TRBV11-2	TRBJ1-4	NA	NA	TGTGCCAGCAGCTCTCGGACAATTGAAAAACTGTTTTTT	CASSSRTIEKLFF
TRBV18	TRBJ2-7	NA	few	TGTGCCAGCTCACCAATTCGGGGGACCTACGAGCAGTACTTC	CASSPIRGTYEQYF
TRBV28	TRBJ1-2	NA	NA	TGTGCCAGCAGGGGCAGGGGCTATGGCTACACCTTC	CASRGRGYGYTF
TRBV12-2	TRBJ1-5	NA	NA	TGTGCAAGTCGCTTAGGTCCCTCAAGGTGCCGGGGCAATCAGCCCCAGCATTTT	CASRLGPSRCRGNQPQHF
TRBV30	TRBJ2-2	NA	NA	TGTGCCTGGAGCAGGGTAGCCGGGGAGCTGTTTTTT	CAWSRVAGELFF
TRBV5-5	TRBJ2-1	NA	NA	TGTGCCAGCAGCTTGGACAGCCCCTCCTACAATGAGCAGTTCTTC	CASSLDSPSYNEQFF
TRBV19	TRBJ1-5	NA	NA	TGTGCCAGTAGTACAGGGGAAAGCAATCAGCCCCAGCATTTT	CASSTGESNQPQHF
TRBV11-2	TRBJ2-3	TRBD2	NA	TGTGCCAGCAGCTGGGGGGGAGGCGCAGATACGCAGTATTTT	CASSWGGGADTQYF
TRBV13	TRBJ2-7	TRBD1	NA	TGTGCCAGCAGCTCCCGGGACAGGGGAGCCTACGAGCAGTACTTC	CASSSRDRGAYEQYF